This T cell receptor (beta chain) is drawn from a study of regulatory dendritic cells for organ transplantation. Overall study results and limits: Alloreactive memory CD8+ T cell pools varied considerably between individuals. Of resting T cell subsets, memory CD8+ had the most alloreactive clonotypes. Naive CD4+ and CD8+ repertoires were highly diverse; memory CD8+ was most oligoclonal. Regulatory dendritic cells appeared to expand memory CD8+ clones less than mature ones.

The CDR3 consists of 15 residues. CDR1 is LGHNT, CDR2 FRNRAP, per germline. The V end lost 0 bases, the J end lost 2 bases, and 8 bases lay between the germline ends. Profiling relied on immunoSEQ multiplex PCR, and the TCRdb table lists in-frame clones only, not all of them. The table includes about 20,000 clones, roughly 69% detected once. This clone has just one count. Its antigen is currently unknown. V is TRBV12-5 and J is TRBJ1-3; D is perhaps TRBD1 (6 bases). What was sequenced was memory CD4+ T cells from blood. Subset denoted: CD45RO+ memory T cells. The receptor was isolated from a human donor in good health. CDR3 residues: CASGLVPGAGNTIYF. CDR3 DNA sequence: TGTGCTAGTGGTTTGGTACCAGGGGCTGGAAACACCATATATTTT.